This entry lists 25 T cell receptor beta chains sequenced from one sample in a study of control samples from healthy donors and cancer patients. Some clones are missing from TCRdb's copy, which holds only in-frame ones; the method was immunoSEQ multiplex PCR. Among approximately 150,000 clones listed, about nine tenths were seen once. The source material was blood. The source is a woman aged 40 to 50 in good health.

This rearrangement joins TRBV29-1 to TRBJ2-5; either TRBD1 or TRBD2 may fit D (5 bases each). The V gene's germline CDR1 is SQVTM and CDR2 ANQGSEA. This CDR3 region has 13 residues. Trimming cost V 4 bases and J 4 bases, with 13 bases left between them. This chain's CDR3 is CSVVVTAVETQYF. The CDR3 coding sequence is TGCAGCGTTGTTGTGACAGCGGTAGAGACCCAGTACTTC.

The rearrangement uses TRBV5-4 and TRBJ2-5; TRBD2 matches 7 bases. The germline CDR1 and CDR2 sequences are SGHNT and YYREEE (reference sequence). V shed 4 bases, J shed 4 bases, and the junction held 16 bases outside the gene matches. The CDR3 is made up of 17 amino acids. As DNA, the CDR3 is TGTGCCAGCAGCCCCGGGGCAGCTCGGGGGGACCGAGAGACCCAGTACTTC. Protein: CASSPGAARGDRETQYF.

The rearrangement uses TRBV11-2 and TRBJ1-2, with unresolved D. The V gene's germline CDR1 is SGHAT and CDR2 FQNNGV. V was clipped by 3 bases and J by 3 bases, with 11 bases between them. The CDR3 loop spans 14 amino acids. CDR3 protein: CASSLDPEDYGYTF. CDR3 sequence (DNA): TGTGCCAGCAGCTTGGATCCTGAGGACTATGGCTACACCTTC.

The chain links TRBV5-1 to TRBJ1-1, with D possibly matching TRBD1 (5 bases). The CDR3 has 11 amino acids. V was shortened by 4 bases and J by 6 bases, with 7 bases between the two germline ends. CDR1 and CDR2 (germline): SGHRS, YFSETQ. Written as DNA, the CDR3 is TGCGCCAGCAGCCTGGGGGCTGAAGCTTTCTTT. It specifies CASSLGAEAFF.

In this sample, this clone turned up a few times. V usage is TRBV4-2 and J usage is TRBJ1-2; tentatively, D is TRBD1 (5 bases). CDR1 is LGHNA and CDR2 is YNFKEQ in the germline V gene. V was shortened by 5 bases and J by 4 bases, with 11 bases between the two germline ends. CDR3 length equals 13 residues. The CDR3 protein is CASSYDSTYGYTF. The DNA of the CDR3 is TGTGCCAGCAGCTACGACAGTACCTATGGCTACACCTTC.

The rearrangement links TRBV7-6 to TRBJ2-2, with 12 nucleotides matching TRBD1. With 2 bases clipped from V and 6 bases from J, the junction kept 10 bases outside the gene matches. The CDR3 has 18 amino acids. CDR1 and CDR2 from the germline V gene are SGHVS and FNYEAQ. The CDR3 region has the DNA TGTGCCAGCAGCTTAACCGGGACAGGGGGCAAAGTGGCCGGGGAGCTGTTTTTT. It codes for CASSLTGTGGKVAGELFF.

The CDR3 protein is CASSLGGGNGETQYF. The CDR3 region has the DNA TGTGCCAGCAGCTTAGGGGGCGGGAACGGAGAGACCCAGTACTTC. This chain links TRBV11-3 with TRBJ2-5, with a possible D match to TRBD2 (6 bases). This CDR3 is 15 amino acids long. Trimming stripped 1 base from V and 4 bases from J, with 13 bases between. Germline-derived CDR1 and CDR2 are SGHNT and YENEEA.

This chain links TRBV19 with TRBJ1-5; D ambiguous. V lost 2 bases and J 6 bases, leaving 5 bases between the germline ends. Per the germline V gene, CDR1 is LNHDA and CDR2 is SQIVND (reference sequence). The CDR3 is 12 amino acids. The CDR3 loop reads CASSIPRQPQHF. For the CDR3, the DNA is TGTGCCAGTAGTATACCCCGTCAGCCCCAGCATTTT.

CDR3 nucleotides: TGCGCCAGCAGCTTGCTTGGGACAGGGCTTAATGAAAAACTGTTTTTT. It specifies CASSLLGTGLNEKLFF. This chain links TRBV5-1 with TRBJ1-4; TRBD1 agrees at 9 bases. V trimming: 1 base; J trimming: 4 bases; junction bases outside the gene matches: 5. Per germline, CDR1 SGHRS and CDR2 YFSETQ. The CDR3 spans 16 residues. Full variable domain (remainder filled in from reference TRBV5-1 and TRBJ1-4): KAGVTQTPRYLIKTRGQQVTLSCSPISGHRSVSWYQQTPGQGLQFLFEYFSETQRNKGNFPGRFSGRQFSNSRSEMNVSTLELGDSALYLCASSLLGTGLNEKLFFGSGTQLSVL.

The genes are TRBV6-5 and TRBJ2-1, with 7 bases matching TRBD1. CDR3 length equals 16 residues. CDR1 is MNHEY, CDR2 SVGAGI, per germline. J lost 7 bases, V lost 0 bases, and 9 bases had no gene match. DNA for the CDR3: TGTGCCAGCAGTTACTCCGCCCTCAGCAGGGGGAATGAGCAGTTCTTC. Its protein is CASSYSALSRGNEQFF.

The J gene is TRBJ1-6, the V gene TRBV3-1 (or the pseudogene TRBV3-2); D is ambiguous. Deletions cut 2 bases from V and 9 bases from J, with 14 bases between. The CDR3 length is 15 residues. Germline-derived CDR1 and CDR2 are LGHDT and YNNKEL (reference sequence). The CDR3 DNA sequence: TGTGCCAGCAGCCAATCAGGCACCGCTAGTTCACCCCTCCACTTT. It encodes CASSQSGTASSPLHF.

The chain uses TRBV19 and TRBJ2-5; 9 nucleotides line up with TRBD1. Germline CDR1 and CDR2: LNHDA and SQIVND (reference sequence). With V trimmed by 2 bases and J by 0 bases, 7 bases remained unmatched. The CDR3 is 17 amino acids. Here the CDR3 reads CASSIRPGQGYQETQYF. CDR3 nucleotides: TGTGCCAGTAGTATACGCCCGGGACAGGGTTACCAAGAGACCCAGTACTTC.

The chain uses TRBV6-1 and TRBJ2-7; 8 bases are a match to TRBD1. CDR1 MNHNS and CDR2 SASEGT come from the germline V gene. The CDR3 covers 15 residues. V shed 1 base and J 4 bases; nucleotides not matched to a gene: 6. The CDR3 DNA follows: TGTGCCAGCAGTGAAGAGCTCAGGGGGCTATACGAGCAGTACTTC. Translating it yields CASSEELRGLYEQYF.

This clone has only one observation. This chain joins TRBV27 and TRBJ2-1; TRBD1 might be the D (5 bases). This CDR3 comprises 13 residues. V shed 8 bases and J shed 9 bases, with 17 bases lying between them. Germline CDR1 and CDR2: MNHEY and SMNVEV (reference sequence). The CDR3 here is CASSSAGLGEQFF. CDR3 in DNA: TGTGCCAGCTCAAGCGCAGGGCTGGGTGAGCAGTTCTTC.

The genes are TRBV18 and TRBJ2-3; D gene ambiguous. Germline V gene sequence: CDR1 KGHSH, CDR2 LQKENI. The CDR3 is 16 residues long. Deletions cut 4 bases from V and 2 bases from J, with 16 bases between. The CDR3 nucleotides read TGTGCCAGCTCACAGTCTGAAGAGCCCCTCACAGATACGCAGTATTTT. Protein sequence: CASSQSEEPLTDTQYF. Together with reference TRBV18 and TRBJ2-3, the CDR3 gives the full variable domain: NAGVMQNPRHLVRRRGQEARLRCSPMKGHSHVYWYRQLPEEGLKFMVYLQKENIIDESGMPKERFSAEFPKEGPSILRIQQVVRGDSAAYFCASSQSEEPLTDTQYFGPGTRLTVL.

The chain joins TRBV7-9 to TRBJ1-2, with 9 bases lining up with TRBD1. This CDR3 comprises 14 residues. The V gene's germline CDR1 is SEHNR and CDR2 FQNEAQ (reference sequence). The V gene end was trimmed by 5 bases and the J gene end by 5 bases; junction bases not matched to a gene: 6. CDR3 loop: CASSRTGGQYGYTF. The CDR3 coding sequence is TGTGCCAGCAGCCGCACAGGGGGCCAGTATGGCTACACCTTC.

This clone was recorded once. This chain links TRBV4-1 with TRBJ1-2; D is undetermined. The CDR3 is 13 amino acids. Germline V lookup: CDR1 MGHRA, CDR2 YSYEKL. V lost 0 bases and J 5 bases, leaving 7 bases between the germline ends. CDR3 residues: CASSQDISYGYTF. CDR3 DNA: TGCGCCAGCAGCCAAGATATATCTTATGGCTACACCTTC.

The V and J genes are TRBV19 and TRBJ1-1; 7 bases align to TRBD1. CDR1 LNHDA and CDR2 SQIVND come from the germline V gene (reference sequence). The CDR3 runs to 13 residues. The J segment lost 7 bases and the V segment lost 4 bases, leaving 6 bases of the junction unmatched. CDR3 sequence reads: CASSTVDRREAFF. CDR3 in DNA: TGTGCCAGTAGTACAGTGGACAGGCGTGAAGCTTTCTTT.

The rearrangement uses TRBV6-5 and TRBJ2-7, with TRBD1 matching over 9 bases. The CDR3 has 16 amino acids. Per the germline V gene, CDR1 is MNHEY and CDR2 is SVGAGI. V shed 2 bases and J 2 bases; nucleotides not matched to a gene: 7. The CDR3 DNA sequence: TGTGCCAGCAGTTACCGGATGACAGGGGGGACCTACGAGCAGTACTTC. Residues: CASSYRMTGGTYEQYF.

The chain combines TRBV11-2 with TRBJ1-1; 10 bases match TRBD1. The CDR3 is 18 amino acids. V shed 5 bases and J 1 base; nucleotides not matched to a gene: 13. CDR1 is SGHAT, CDR2 FQNNGV, per germline. In DNA form, the CDR3 reads TGTGCCAGCAGCAATACCCTCCGGGACAGGGGAAGGAACACTGAAGCTTTCTTT. Its protein product is CASSNTLRDRGRNTEAFF.

In regard to this clone: This specimen includes other DNA sequences encoding the same CDR3. The chain carries TRBV7-9 and TRBJ1-1, with 7 bases lining up with TRBD1. Germline CDR1 reads SEHNR; CDR2 reads FQNEAQ (reference sequence). V lost 2 bases and J lost 3; bases outside the gene matches: 0. CDR3 length equals 13 residues. The CDR3: CASSLQGDTEAFF. CDR3 DNA: TGTGCCAGCAGCTTACAGGGGGACACTGAAGCTTTCTTT.

The chain couples TRBV2 to TRBJ2-1; 11 nucleotides align to TRBD2. V was pared by 2 bases and J by 4 bases, with 1 base of the junction left unmatched. The germline gives CDR1 SNHLY, CDR2 FYNNEI. CDR3 length: 15 residues. The CDR3 here is CASSELAGGYNEQFF. As DNA, the CDR3 is TGTGCCAGCAGTGAACTAGCGGGGGGTTACAATGAGCAGTTCTTC.

The gene calls are TRBV3-1 (or the pseudogene TRBV3-2) and TRBJ2-5, with 14 bases matching TRBD2. Germline loops: CDR1 LGHDT, CDR2 YNNKEL (reference sequence). The CDR3 loop spans 13 amino acids. V lost 11 bases to trimming and J lost 3 bases; unmatched junction nucleotides: 2. CDR3 loop: CAAGLAGEETQYF. The CDR3 nucleotides read TGTGCCGCGGGACTAGCGGGGGAAGAGACCCAGTACTTC.

V is TRBV2 and J is TRBJ2-4; either TRBD1 or TRBD2 may fit D (6 bases each). Looked up from germline, CDR1 is SNHLY and CDR2 is FYNNEI. This CDR3 region has 14 residues. V was pared by 2 bases and J by 5 bases, with 10 bases between. DNA of the CDR3: TGTGCCAGCAGTGAATGGGGGGCCGAAAACATTCAGTACTTC. Translated: CASSEWGAENIQYF. The whole variable domain, remainder taken from reference TRBV2 and TRBJ2-4, is EPEVTQTPSHQVTQMGQEVILRCVPISNHLYFYWYRQILGQKVEFLVSFYNNEISEKSEIFDDQFSVERPDGSNFTLKIRSTKLEDSAMYFCASSEWGAENIQYFGAGTRLSVL.

V gene TRBV5-8 combines with J gene TRBJ2-5; D uncertain. The CDR3 runs 12 residues. Deletions cut 1 base from V and 5 bases from J, with 6 bases between. Germline CDR1 is SGHTS and CDR2 is YDEGEE. CDR3 amino acids: CASSLSVETQYF. The CDR3 coding sequence is TGTGCCAGCAGCTTGAGTGTGGAGACCCAGTACTTC. Together with reference TRBV5-8 and TRBJ2-5, the CDR3 gives the full variable domain: EAGVTQSPTHLIKTRGQQATLRCSPISGHTSVYWYQQALGLGLQFLLWYDEGEERNRGNFPPRFSGRQFPNYSSELNVNALELEDSALYLCASSLSVETQYFGPGTRLLVL.